This T cell receptor (beta chain) was identified during a study of T cells in Graves' hyperthyroidism and ophthalmopathy. Deletions cut 9 bases from V and 5 bases from J, with 17 bases between. CDR1 and CDR2 from the germline V gene are LGHDT and YNNKEL (reference sequence). The CDR3 has 15 residues. Aged 18 to 65, the patients had hyperthyroidism that was newly diagnosed and had lasted under 2 months. Amplification targeted TCR beta CDR3 regions from RNA transcripts. TCR CDR3 regions were first amplified by RT-PCR with HTBI primers. One entry per CDR3 protein, called by TCRdb with MiXCR from the multiplex PCR reads. The table records 600,000 to 850,000 distinct CDR3 sequences, 18% of them present only once. Notes on this clonotype: What it binds is not known.

Study findings and constraints: Ophthalmopathy onset followed model prediction by a median around 6.9 months.

The sequence was obtained from a woman between 50 and 59 years old with Graves' hyperthyroidism that later progressed to Graves' ophthalmopathy. The sequenced sample consisted of blood. The chain couples TRBV3-1 to TRBJ1-6; possible D gene TRBD1, 6 bases. The DNA for the CDR3 is TGTGCCAGTAGCGTGGGGGCCGGGGATAATTCACCCCTCCACTTT. Protein: CASSVGAGDNSPLHF.